The entry that follows covers one T cell receptor (beta chain) sequence. Its cognate antigen has yet to be identified. Qualities for individual bases were not recorded, and no much larger clone is one base off. Genomic DNA was isolated from the sorted cells so that the TCRbeta CDR3 region could be sequenced. TCRbeta CDR3 regions were sequenced using the immunoSEQ Assay. In TCRdb, the immuneACCESS table is reduced to in-frame sequences with V and J assigned. These tables do not hold every clone; where another copy was compared, an unresolved V gene accounts for under half, and the others remain unexplained. The sample records 50,000 or so clones, 89% of which are singletons. The ten most abundant clones make up less than 8% of the sample. The CDR3 sequence holds 16 residues, the cysteine and phenylalanine included. The CDR3 DNA has 48 bases and is translated from base 1. The trim is 7 bases for V and 1 base for J, with a gap of 19 bases between the germline ends. CDR1 and CDR2 are drawn from the germline V gene: SNHLY, FYNNEI.

This entry comes from a study of OX40 agonist ivuxolimab in advanced cancers. In terms of the full investigation: The costimulatory receptor OX40 (CD134) was targeted by ivuxolimab, a fully human IgG2 agonistic monoclonal antibody. Intravenous ivuxolimab was administered to patients every 2 weeks at six dose levels: 0.01, 0.1, 0.3, 1.5, 3 and 10 mg/kg. Among the 52 dose-escalation patients, some 20 had hepatocellular carcinoma, roughly 15 melanoma, 9 renal cell carcinoma and 9 head and neck cancer. In the dose-escalation cohort, around 80% of patients were male, and the mean age was around 65 years with a range of roughly 23 to 90. Prior anti-PD-1, anti-PD-L1 or anti-CTLA-4 therapy was permitted, and checkpoint inhibitors had been received by 30% to 40% of dose-escalation patients. Partial responses occurred in three dose-escalation patients: two with cutaneous melanoma and one with hepatocellular carcinoma. The point of sequencing TCRbeta in the periphery was to test whether ivuxolimab changed TCR sequence diversity and drove clonal T-cell expansion. The paper covers the monotherapy dose-escalation part of the phase I ivuxolimab trial, which included N ≈ 50 patients. General study outcomes and caveats: Low levels of normalized T-cell clonal expansion were also seen in some patients who did not respond. In the 0.1-3.0 mg/kg groups, partial responders had among the lowest normalized peripheral clonal expansion, particularly in CD8+ T cells. On average, CD8+ T cells showed more expanded clones than CD4+ T cells after ivuxolimab. Clonal expansion of both CD4+ and CD8+ blood T cells was observed from baseline to week 6 at doses 0.1 to 3.0 mg/kg. The antigen specificity of the clonally expanded peripheral T cells was not determined.

The trial excluded patients who had a history of autoimmune disease or who were on systemic immunosuppression. Peripheral blood for TCR sequencing was drawn from every dose cohort at baseline, at cycle 4 day 1 and at cycle 7 day 1. The samples were drawn from a first-in-human, open-label, multicenter phase I dose-escalation trial of ivuxolimab. The trial enrolled adults with locally advanced or metastatic head and neck squamous cell, hepatocellular, melanoma or renal cell carcinoma. Before TCR sequencing, CD4+ T cells and CD8+ T cells from peripheral blood were sorted into separate populations. The receptor was derived from an adult with an advanced solid tumor such as melanoma, head and neck, liver or kidney cancer. The chain links TRBV2 with TRBJ1-1, with no D gene named confidently. The sequencing here drew on CD4+ or CD8+ T cells sorted from blood, taken in a trial of the OX40 agonist ivuxolimab. The CDR3: CASILPAGVSNTEAFF. The DNA sequence reads TGTGCCAGCATCCTCCCGGCGGGAGTTTCGAACACTGAAGCTTTCTTT.